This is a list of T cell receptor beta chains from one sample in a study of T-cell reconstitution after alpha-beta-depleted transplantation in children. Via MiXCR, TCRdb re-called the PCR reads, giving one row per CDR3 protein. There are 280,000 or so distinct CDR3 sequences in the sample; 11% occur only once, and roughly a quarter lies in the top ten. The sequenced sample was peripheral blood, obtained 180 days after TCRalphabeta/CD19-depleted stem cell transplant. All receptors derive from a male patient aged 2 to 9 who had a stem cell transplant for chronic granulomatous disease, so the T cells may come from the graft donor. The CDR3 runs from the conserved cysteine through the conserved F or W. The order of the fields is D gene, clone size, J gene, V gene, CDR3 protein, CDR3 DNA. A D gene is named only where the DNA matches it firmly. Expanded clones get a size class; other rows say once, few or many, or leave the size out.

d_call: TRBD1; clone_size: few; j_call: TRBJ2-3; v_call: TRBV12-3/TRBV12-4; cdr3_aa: CASSLMGQGADTQYF; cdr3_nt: TGTGCCAGCAGTTTAATGGGACAGGGAGCAGATACGCAGTATTTT
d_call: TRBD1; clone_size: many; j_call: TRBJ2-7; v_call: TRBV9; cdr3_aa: CASSESASGQGAYEQYF; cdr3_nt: TGTGCCAGCAGCGAGAGCGCGAGCGGACAGGGGGCTTACGAGCAGTACTTC
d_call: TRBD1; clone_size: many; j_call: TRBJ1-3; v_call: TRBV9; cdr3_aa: CASSPRTGSGNTIYF; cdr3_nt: TGTGCCAGCAGCCCCCGGACAGGCTCTGGAAACACCATATATTTT
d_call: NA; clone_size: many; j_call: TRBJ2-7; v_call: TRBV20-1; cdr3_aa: CSASLRGSYEQYF; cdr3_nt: TGCAGTGCTAGTTTACGGGGCTCCTACGAGCAGTACTTC
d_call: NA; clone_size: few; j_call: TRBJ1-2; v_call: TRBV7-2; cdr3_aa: CASSVNGDINYGYTF; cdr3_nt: TGTGCCAGCAGCGTCAATGGGGACATCAACTATGGCTACACCTTC
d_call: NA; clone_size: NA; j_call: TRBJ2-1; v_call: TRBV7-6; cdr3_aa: CASSPGTEQFF; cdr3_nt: TGTGCCAGCAGCCCGGGGACGGAGCAGTTCTTC
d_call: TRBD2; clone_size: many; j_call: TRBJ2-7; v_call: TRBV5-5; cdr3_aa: CASSKWTSGGSEQYF; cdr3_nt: TGTGCCAGCAGCAAATGGACTAGCGGGGGATCCGAGCAGTACTTC
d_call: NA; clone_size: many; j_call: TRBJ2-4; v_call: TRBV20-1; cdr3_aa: CSASPQPAAKNIQYF; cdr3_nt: TGCAGTGCTAGCCCGCAGCCCGCGGCCAAAAACATTCAGTACTTC
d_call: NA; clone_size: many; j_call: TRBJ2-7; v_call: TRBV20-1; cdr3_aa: CSARAPVGYEQYF; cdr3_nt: TGCAGTGCTAGAGCCCCCGTCGGTTACGAGCAGTACTTC
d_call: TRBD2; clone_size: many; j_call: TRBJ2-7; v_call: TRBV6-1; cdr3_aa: CASSAYKTSGVSYEQYF; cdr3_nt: TGTGCCAGCAGTGCCTATAAGACTAGCGGGGTCTCCTACGAGCAGTACTTC
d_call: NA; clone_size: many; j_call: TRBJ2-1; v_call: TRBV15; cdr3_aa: CATSRDRDHNEQFF; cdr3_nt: TGTGCCACCAGCAGAGATCGCGACCACAATGAGCAGTTCTTC
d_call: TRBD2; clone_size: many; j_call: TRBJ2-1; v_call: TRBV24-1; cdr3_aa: CASAGTNYNEQFF; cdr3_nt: TGTGCCTCCGCCGGGACTAATTACAATGAGCAGTTCTTC
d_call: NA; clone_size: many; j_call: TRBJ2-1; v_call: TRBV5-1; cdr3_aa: CASSLAGGTAEQFF; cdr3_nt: TGCGCCAGCAGCTTGGCTGGGGGGACAGCGGAGCAGTTCTTC
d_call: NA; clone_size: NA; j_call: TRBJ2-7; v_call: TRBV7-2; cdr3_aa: CASSPGSFMPYEQSF; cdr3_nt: TGTGCCAGCAGCCCGGGTTCTTTTATGCCCTACGAGCAGTCCTTC
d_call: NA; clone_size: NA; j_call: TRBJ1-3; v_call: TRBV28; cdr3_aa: CASRRGLRNTIYF; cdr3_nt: TGTGCCAGCCGGCGGGGGTTGCGAAACACCATATATTTT
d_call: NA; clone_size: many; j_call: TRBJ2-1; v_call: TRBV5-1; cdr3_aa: CASSPVGQGANEQFF; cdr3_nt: TGCGCCAGCAGCCCCGTCGGTCAAGGGGCCAATGAGCAGTTCTTC
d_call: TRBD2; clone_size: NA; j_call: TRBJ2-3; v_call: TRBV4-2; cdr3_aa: CASSALAGVSGADTQYF; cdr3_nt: TGTGCCAGCAGCGCGCTAGCGGGAGTGTCCGGGGCAGATACGCAGTATTTT
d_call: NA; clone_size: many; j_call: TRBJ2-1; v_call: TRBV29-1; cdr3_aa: CSARRSKVNNEQFF; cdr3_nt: TGCAGCGCTCGACGGAGTAAGGTCAACAATGAGCAGTTCTTC
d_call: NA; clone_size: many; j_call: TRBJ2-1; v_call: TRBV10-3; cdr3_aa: CAISDQATYNEQFF; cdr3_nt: TGTGCCATCAGTGATCAGGCCACGTATAATGAGCAGTTCTTC
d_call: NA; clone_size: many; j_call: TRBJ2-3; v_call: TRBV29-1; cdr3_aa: CSVGLNSDTQYF; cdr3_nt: TGCAGCGTTGGGCTCAATTCAGATACGCAGTATTTT
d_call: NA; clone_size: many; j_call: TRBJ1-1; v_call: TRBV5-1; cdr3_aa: CASSLGTRNTEAFF; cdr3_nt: TGCGCCAGCAGCTTGGGGACAAGAAACACTGAAGCTTTCTTT
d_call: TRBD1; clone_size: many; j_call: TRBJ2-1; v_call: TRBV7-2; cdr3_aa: CASSFIQGAHEQFF; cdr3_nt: TGTGCCAGCAGCTTTATACAGGGGGCACATGAGCAGTTCTTC